This TCR beta chain was recovered during a study of blood T cell repertoires in COVID-19. Study as a whole: Spain, Italy and the United States supplied samples that represented acute and convalescent COVID-19. T cells, B-cell-depleted T cells, or PBMCs supplied cDNA or gDNA.

Per the original methods: Estimation of nucleated cell counts was performed using reference gene primer amplification. The table came from immunoSEQ multiplex PCR; TCRdb's copy has only in-frame clones and leaves some out. That table supplies the V and J calls and clone size; D and trimming were determined from the DNA. The table has 260,000 or so clones, approximately 88% seen once. The CDR3 spans 17 residues. Germline CDR1 and CDR2: SGHRS and YFSETQ. The ends lost 4 bases at V and 3 bases at J; junction bases unmatched: 14. Input material: peripheral blood. The sequence was collected from a young man with active or convalescent COVID-19. The rearrangement uses TRBV5-1 and TRBJ2-7; the match to TRBD2 covers 9 bases. This CDR3 is CASSPVAGASGVYEQYF. In DNA, the CDR3 is TGCGCCAGCAGCCCAGTAGCGGGGGCTAGCGGAGTCTACGAGCAGTACTTC.